These 7 T cell receptor beta chains came from one sample sequenced in a study of blood T cell repertoires in COVID-19. Using immunoSEQ multiplex PCR, the repertoire was profiled, and TCRdb retains in-frame clones only, with some absent. This table holds around 320,000 clones, about 87% found once. The sequenced sample consisted of peripheral blood. The receptors were gathered from a woman aged 25 to 39 who had recovered from COVID-19.

There are a few counts of this clone. This chain joins TRBV7-9 and TRBJ1-1, with D unclear. The CDR3 contains 14 residues. Trimming took 4 bases from V and 2 from J, leaving 11 bases between them. Per the germline V gene, CDR1 is SEHNR and CDR2 is FQNEAQ (reference sequence). CDR3 in DNA: TGTGCCAGCAGCTACGGTAACAGTAACACTGAAGCTTTCTTT. Amino acid sequence: CASSYGNSNTEAFF.

The chain has TRBV5-1 and TRBJ2-1, with D possibly matching TRBD2 (6 bases). The germline CDR1 and CDR2 sequences are SGHRS and YFSETQ. Trimming shortened V by 3 bases and J by 0 bases, and 13 bases separated the two germline ends. The length of the CDR3 is 16 residues. For the CDR3, the DNA is TGCGCCAGCAGCTCTATAGCGGAGATCTCCTACAATGAGCAGTTCTTC. Amino acid sequence: CASSSIAEISYNEQFF.

The chain couples TRBV5-1 to TRBJ1-1; TRBD1 is a possible D gene (6 bases). This CDR3 has 14 residues. The V and J ends lost 1 base and 3 bases respectively, with 10 bases between them. Germline CDR1 and CDR2: SGHRS and YFSETQ. The CDR3 nucleotides read TGCGCCAGCAGCTTGTATTCAGGGGACACTGAAGCTTTCTTT. It encodes CASSLYSGDTEAFF. The whole variable domain, remainder taken from reference TRBV5-1 and TRBJ1-1, is KAGVTQTPRYLIKTRGQQVTLSCSPISGHRSVSWYQQTPGQGLQFLFEYFSETQRNKGNFPGRFSGRQFSNSRSEMNVSTLELGDSALYLCASSLYSGDTEAFFGQGTRLTVV.

This clone was recorded a few times. This chain uses TRBV5-5 with TRBJ2-5, with TRBD2 matching 10 bases. The CDR3 consists of 16 residues. CDR1 and CDR2 from the germline V gene are SGHKS and YYEKEE (reference sequence). J lost 2 bases, V lost 3 bases, and 7 bases had no gene match. The CDR3 region is CASSYRLAGEQETQYF. The CDR3 nucleotides read TGTGCCAGCAGCTATCGACTAGCGGGTGAACAAGAGACCCAGTACTTC.

CDR3 region: CASSETGSDVTQYF. The CDR3 nucleotides are TGTGCCAGCAGTGAAACGGGGTCGGATGTGACCCAGTACTTC. This chain uses TRBV6-1 with TRBJ2-5; D might be TRBD2 (5 bases). Germline V gene sequence: CDR1 MNHNS, CDR2 SASEGT. Trimming removed 2 bases at V and 7 bases at J, with 14 bases between. The CDR3 is made up of 14 amino acids.

The chain joins TRBV7-9 to TRBJ2-7, with D possibly being TRBD1 (6 bases). Trimming removed 7 bases at V and 0 bases at J, with 13 bases between. This CDR3 has 14 residues. Germline CDR1 and CDR2: SEHNR and FQNEAQ (reference sequence). The CDR3 nucleotides read TGTGCCAGCATCGGGCAGGGGCCCTCCTACGAGCAGTACTTC. The encoded protein is CASIGQGPSYEQYF.

V gene TRBV19 combines with J gene TRBJ1-2; TRBD1 agrees at 9 bases. The CDR3 sequence is 13 residues long. Germline assignment: CDR1 LNHDA and CDR2 SQIVND (reference sequence). Trimming took 6 bases from V and 5 from J; bases not matched to a gene: 4. This CDR3 is CASRTGTGYGYTF. The CDR3 bases are TGTGCCAGTAGAACCGGGACAGGGTATGGCTACACCTTC.